This T cell receptor beta chain was captured by sequencing in a study of shared clonotypes between healthy human individuals. Study observations and caveats: Among donors, the sharing of clonotypes was expected to be influenced by sequencing depth. Sampling used blood alone; tissue repertoires probably differ. What naive subsets generally showed was a larger estimated richness than memory subsets showed.

Per germline, CDR1 MNHNS and CDR2 SASEGT. CDR3 size: 12 residues. The V and J ends lost 7 bases and 8 bases, in that order; junction bases with no gene match: 6. The run depth of the assay was deep. TCRdb keeps only in-frame clones here, not all; method: immunoSEQ multiplex PCR. The data contain about 680,000 clones, 73% of them singletons. A note on this clone: Its antigen remains unidentified.

The material sequenced was memory CD4+ T cells sorted from blood. Documented subset: CD45RA-negative fraction. The TCR sequence derives from a young woman in good health. V usage is TRBV6-1 and J usage is TRBJ1-1, with 8 bases identical to TRBD1. DNA for the CDR3: TGTGCCAGCACTAGGGACAGGACCGAAGCTTTCTTT. Its protein is CASTRDRTEAFF.